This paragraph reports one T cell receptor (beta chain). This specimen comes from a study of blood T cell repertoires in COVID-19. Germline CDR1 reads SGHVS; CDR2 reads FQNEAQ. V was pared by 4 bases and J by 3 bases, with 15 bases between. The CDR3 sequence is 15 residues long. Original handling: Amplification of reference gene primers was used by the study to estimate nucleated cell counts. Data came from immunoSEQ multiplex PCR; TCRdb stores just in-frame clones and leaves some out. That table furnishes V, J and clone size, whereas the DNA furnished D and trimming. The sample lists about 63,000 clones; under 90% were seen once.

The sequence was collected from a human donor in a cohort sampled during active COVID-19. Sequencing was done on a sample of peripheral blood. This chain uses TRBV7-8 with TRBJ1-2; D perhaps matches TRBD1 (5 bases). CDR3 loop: CASSSPPGGDYGYTF. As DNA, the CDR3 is TGTGCCAGCAGCTCCCCCCCCGGGGGAGACTATGGCTACACCTTC.